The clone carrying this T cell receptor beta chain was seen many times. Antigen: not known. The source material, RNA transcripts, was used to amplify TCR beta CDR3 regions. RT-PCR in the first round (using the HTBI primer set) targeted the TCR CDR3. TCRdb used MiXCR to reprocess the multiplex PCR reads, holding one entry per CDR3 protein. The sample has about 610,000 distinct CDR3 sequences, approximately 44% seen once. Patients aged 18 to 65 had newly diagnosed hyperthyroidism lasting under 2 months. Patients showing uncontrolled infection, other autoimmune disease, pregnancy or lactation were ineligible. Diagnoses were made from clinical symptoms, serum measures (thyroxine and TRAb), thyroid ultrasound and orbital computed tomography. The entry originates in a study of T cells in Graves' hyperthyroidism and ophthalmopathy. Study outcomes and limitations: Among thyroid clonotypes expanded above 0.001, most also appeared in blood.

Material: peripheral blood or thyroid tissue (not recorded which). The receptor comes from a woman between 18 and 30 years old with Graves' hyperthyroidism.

CDR3: CASLPNLADKAFF. The CDR3 nucleotides read TGTGCCAGCCTCCCCAATCTGGCAGATAAAGCTTTCTTT. The V call is TRBV2, the J call TRBJ1-1; no definite D call. CDR1 and CDR2 (germline): SNHLY, FYNNEI. The CDR3 loop spans 13 amino acids. Trimming removed 8 bases from V and 9 bases from J, with 19 bases in between.